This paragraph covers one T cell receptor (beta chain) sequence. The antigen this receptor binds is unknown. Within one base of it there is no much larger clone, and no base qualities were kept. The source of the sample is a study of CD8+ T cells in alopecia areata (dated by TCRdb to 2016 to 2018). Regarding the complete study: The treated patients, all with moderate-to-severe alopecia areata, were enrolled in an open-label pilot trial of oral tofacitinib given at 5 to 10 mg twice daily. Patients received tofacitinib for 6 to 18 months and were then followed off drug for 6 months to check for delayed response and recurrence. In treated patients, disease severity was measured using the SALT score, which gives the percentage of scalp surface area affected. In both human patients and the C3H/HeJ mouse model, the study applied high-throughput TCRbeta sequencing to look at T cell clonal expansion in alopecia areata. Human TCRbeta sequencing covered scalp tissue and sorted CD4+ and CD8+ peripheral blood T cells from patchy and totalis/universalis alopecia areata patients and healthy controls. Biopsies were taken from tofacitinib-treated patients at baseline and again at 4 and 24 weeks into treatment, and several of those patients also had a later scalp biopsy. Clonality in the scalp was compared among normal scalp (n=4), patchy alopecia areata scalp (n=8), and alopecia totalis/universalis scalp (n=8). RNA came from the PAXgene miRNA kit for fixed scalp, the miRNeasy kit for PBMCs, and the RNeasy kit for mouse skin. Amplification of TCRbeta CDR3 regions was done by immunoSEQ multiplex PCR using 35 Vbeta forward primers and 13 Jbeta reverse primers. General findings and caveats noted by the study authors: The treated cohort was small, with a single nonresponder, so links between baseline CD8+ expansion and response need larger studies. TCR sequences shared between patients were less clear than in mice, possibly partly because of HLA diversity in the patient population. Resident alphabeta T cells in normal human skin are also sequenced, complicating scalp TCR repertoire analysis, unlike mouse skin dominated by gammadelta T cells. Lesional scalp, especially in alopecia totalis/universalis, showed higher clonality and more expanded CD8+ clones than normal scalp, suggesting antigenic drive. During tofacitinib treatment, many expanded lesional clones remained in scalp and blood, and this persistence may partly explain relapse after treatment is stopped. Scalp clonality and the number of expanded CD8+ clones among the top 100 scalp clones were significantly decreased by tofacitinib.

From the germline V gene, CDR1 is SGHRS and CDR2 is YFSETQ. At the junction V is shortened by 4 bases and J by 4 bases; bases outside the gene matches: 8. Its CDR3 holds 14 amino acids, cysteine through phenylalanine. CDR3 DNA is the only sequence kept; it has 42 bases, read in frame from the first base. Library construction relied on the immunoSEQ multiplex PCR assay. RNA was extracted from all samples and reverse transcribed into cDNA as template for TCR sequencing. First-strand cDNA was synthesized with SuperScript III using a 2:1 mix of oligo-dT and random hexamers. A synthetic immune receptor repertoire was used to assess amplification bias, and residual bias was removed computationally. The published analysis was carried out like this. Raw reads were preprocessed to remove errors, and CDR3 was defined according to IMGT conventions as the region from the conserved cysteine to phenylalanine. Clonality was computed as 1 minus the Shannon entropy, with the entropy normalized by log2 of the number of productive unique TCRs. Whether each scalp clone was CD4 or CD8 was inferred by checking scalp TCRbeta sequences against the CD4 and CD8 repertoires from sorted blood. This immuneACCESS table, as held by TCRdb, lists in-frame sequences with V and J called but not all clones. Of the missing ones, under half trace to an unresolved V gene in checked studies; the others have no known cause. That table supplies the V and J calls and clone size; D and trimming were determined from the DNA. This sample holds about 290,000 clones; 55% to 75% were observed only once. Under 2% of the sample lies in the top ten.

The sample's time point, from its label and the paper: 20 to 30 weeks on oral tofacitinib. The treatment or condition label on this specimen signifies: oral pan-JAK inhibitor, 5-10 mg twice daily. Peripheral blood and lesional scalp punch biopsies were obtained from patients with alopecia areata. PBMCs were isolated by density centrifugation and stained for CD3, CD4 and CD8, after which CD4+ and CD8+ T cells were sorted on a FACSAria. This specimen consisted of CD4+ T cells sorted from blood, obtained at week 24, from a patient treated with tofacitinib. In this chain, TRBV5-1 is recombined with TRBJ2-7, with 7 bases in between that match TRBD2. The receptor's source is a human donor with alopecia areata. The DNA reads TGCGCCAGCAGCAGGGAGGGCGGGTATTACGAGCAGTACTTC. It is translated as CASSREGGYYEQYF.